The 25 T cell receptor beta chains given below trace back to one sample, sequenced in a study of T cells after yellow fever vaccination. TCRdb itself ran the 5' RACE reads through MiXCR, one entry per CDR3 protein. The data contain about 130,000 distinct CDR3 sequences, roughly 9% of them seen just once; the ten biggest clones take up roughly 43%. The sample in question was CD8+ T cells sorted from PBMCs, obtained on the day of the yellow fever booster vaccination. These receptors were taken from a man aged 18 to 35 who received the YFV17D yellow fever vaccine.

This clonotype was seen a handful of times. The chain employs TRBV10-3 and TRBJ1-1; D ambiguous. This CDR3 has 14 residues. CDR1 ENHRY and CDR2 SYGVKD come from the germline V gene. The V end lost 4 bases, the J end lost 1 base, and 10 bases lay between the germline ends. This CDR3 reads CAISVRPRNTEAFF. CDR3 nucleotide sequence: TGTGCCATCAGTGTTAGACCTCGGAACACTGAAGCTTTCTTT.

The V gene is TRBV4-1, the J gene TRBJ2-3; 9 nucleotides line up with TRBD2. The germline gives CDR1 MGHRA, CDR2 YSYEKL. V was pared by 4 bases and J by 6 bases, with 11 bases of the junction left unmatched. The length of the CDR3 is 16 residues. The CDR3 coding sequence is TGCGCCAGCAGCCCGGAGTGGCGGGGGGGTGCGGATACGCAGTATTTT. Translating gives CASSPEWRGGADTQYF.

The rearrangement joins TRBV5-1 to TRBJ2-1; TRBD2 matches at 9 bases. The CDR3 extends over 15 amino acids. Germline CDR1 and CDR2: SGHRS and YFSETQ. The V and J ends lost 1 base and 8 bases, in that order; junction bases with no gene match: 7. The CDR3 sequence: CASSLFGGGADEQFF. In DNA form, the CDR3 reads TGCGCCAGCAGCTTGTTCGGCGGGGGGGCGGATGAGCAGTTCTTC.

J is TRBJ2-1 and V is TRBV19; TRBD2 matches 12 bases. CDR3 size: 16 residues. Germline V CDR1 and CDR2: LNHDA, SQIVND (reference sequence). Unmatched junction bases numbered 9, after V lost 6 bases and J lost 6 bases. CDR3 region: CASSWRLAGASNEQFF. In DNA, the CDR3 is TGTGCCAGTAGCTGGAGACTAGCGGGGGCCTCCAATGAGCAGTTCTTC.

This clonotype appeared a few times. An end of the junction differs from the germline gene, which may be a read error. The V gene is TRBV7-9, the J gene TRBJ2-1, with 12 bases lining up with TRBD2. CDR3 size: 15 residues. Germline CDR1 SEHNR, CDR2 FQNEAQ (reference sequence). CDR3 protein: CASSFGTSGYNEQFF. Written as DNA, the CDR3 is TGTGCCAGCAGCTTCGGGACTAGCGGGTACAATGAACAGTTCTTC.

This clonotype has more than one count but fewer than ten. The chain uses TRBV30 and TRBJ2-3; the D gene is possibly TRBD1 (5 bases). Germline loops: CDR1 GTSNPN, CDR2 SVGIG (reference sequence). The CDR3 runs 16 residues. V dropped 2 bases and J dropped 2 bases, with 17 bases sitting between them. In nucleotides, the CDR3 is TGTGCCTGGAGTACCCCGGTCGACAGATACACAGATACGCAGTATTTT. Amino acid sequence: CAWSTPVDRYTDTQYF.

This clonotype has only a few counts. The chain joins TRBV29-1 to TRBJ1-3, with unresolved D. The CDR3 contains 12 residues. Looked up from germline, CDR1 is SQVTM and CDR2 is ANQGSEA. Trimming left V 1 base short and J 4 bases short, with 5 bases between. Written as DNA, the CDR3 is TGCAGCGTTGAAGGGTACGGAAACACCATATATTTT. Amino acid sequence: CSVEGYGNTIYF. The entire variable domain, with the rest obtained from reference TRBV29-1 and TRBJ1-3, is as follows: SAVISQKPSRDICQRGTSLTIQCQVDSQVTMMFWYRQQPGQSLTLIATANQGSEATYESGFVIDKFPISRPNLTFSTLTVSNMSPEDSSIYLCSVEGYGNTIYFGEGSWLTVV.

This clonotype was detected a few times. The chain uses TRBV4-3 and TRBJ2-7; D unclear. The germline V and J ends were trimmed by 3 bases and 6 bases, with 12 bases remaining between them. The CDR3 extends over 13 amino acids. In germline, CDR1 is LGHNA, CDR2 YSLEER. The CDR3 reads CASSHGVFGEQYF. The CDR3 region has the DNA TGCGCCAGCAGCCATGGCGTCTTTGGCGAGCAGTACTTC.

The rearrangement uses TRBV14 and TRBJ2-1, with 8 bases aligning to TRBD1. Per germline, CDR1 SGHDN and CDR2 FVKESK. The CDR3 has 17 residues. V lost 1 base to trimming and J lost 3 bases; unmatched junction nucleotides: 8. CDR3 region: CASSQVSRTGYYNEQFF. The DNA for the CDR3 is TGTGCCAGCAGCCAAGTCTCCAGGACAGGGTACTACAATGAGCAGTTCTTC.

This chain links TRBV7-9 with TRBJ2-3; 10 bases are shared with TRBD1. The CDR3 runs 18 residues. The germline CDR1 and CDR2 sequences are SEHNR and FQNEAQ (reference sequence). V lost 6 bases, J lost 1 base, and 13 bases stayed unmatched. The CDR3 sequence: CASRYRDRGRDGTDTQYF. CDR3 DNA sequence: TGTGCCAGCAGGTATAGAGACAGGGGGCGCGACGGCACAGATACGCAGTATTTT.

This clonotype was picked up a small number of times. V gene TRBV20-1 combines with J gene TRBJ1-6; no reliable D call. Germline V lookup: CDR1 DFQATT, CDR2 SNEGSKA (reference sequence). The CDR3 totals 14 residues. The germline V and J ends were trimmed by 0 bases and 9 bases, with 12 bases remaining between them. CDR3 sequence reads: CSARDEGSLSPLHF. Written as DNA, the CDR3 is TGCAGTGCTAGAGACGAGGGCAGCCTTTCACCCCTCCACTTT.

There are many counts of this clonotype. V usage is TRBV15 and J usage is TRBJ1-1; D gene uncertain. Germline V gene sequence: CDR1 LNHNV, CDR2 YYDKDF (reference sequence). This CDR3 spans 13 amino acids. The V end was cut by 5 bases, the J end by 1 base, with 8 bases between. The CDR3 nucleotides read TGTGCCACCAGCCCGACACCGAACACTGAAGCTTTCTTT. Its translation: CATSPTPNTEAFF.

The chain uses TRBV5-6 and TRBJ2-5; the match to TRBD2 covers 12 bases. The germline V gene has CDR1 SGHDT and CDR2 YYEEEE. The CDR3 is 16 amino acids. V lost 3 bases, J lost 3 bases, and 6 bases stayed unmatched. CDR3: CASSSRLAGAEETQYF. The CDR3 DNA reads as TGTGCCAGCAGCTCCAGACTAGCGGGGGCGGAAGAGACCCAGTACTTC.

The chain uses TRBV7-2 and TRBJ1-1; 7 nucleotides align to TRBD1. V lost 4 bases to trimming and J lost 4 bases; unmatched junction nucleotides: 3. This CDR3 spans 13 amino acids. Germline V lookup: CDR1 SGHTA, CDR2 FQGNSA. CDR3 sequence reads: CASSYRQGTEAFF. CDR3 bases: TGTGCCAGCAGCTACCGACAGGGCACTGAAGCTTTCTTT.

The rearrangement uses TRBV12-3 or TRBV12-4 and TRBJ2-1, with 12 bases aligning to TRBD2. Trimming at V came to 5 bases and at J to 6 bases, leaving 2 bases not matched to a gene. The CDR3 length is 14 residues. CDR3 in amino acids: CASSPSGGGNEQFF. CDR3 bases: TGTGCCAGCAGTCCTAGCGGGGGGGGCAATGAGCAGTTCTTC.

The chain uses TRBV7-8 and TRBJ2-1; tentatively, D is TRBD1 (6 bases). The germline V gene encodes CDR1 SGHVS and CDR2 FQNEAQ. This CDR3 region has 15 residues. The ends were cut back, 1 base at V and 0 bases at J, with 7 bases in the middle. The CDR3 region is CASSLGGHSYNEQFF. The CDR3 bases are TGTGCCAGCAGCTTAGGGGGGCACTCCTACAATGAGCAGTTCTTC. The full variable domain, completed using reference TRBV7-8 and TRBJ2-1, is GAGVSQSPRYKVAKRGQDVALRCDPISGHVSLFWYQQALGQGPEFLTYFQNEAQLDKSGLPSDRFFAERPEGSVSTLKIQRTQQEDSAVYLCASSLGGHSYNEQFFGPGTRLTVL.

This clonotype was found many times. DNA of the CDR3: TGTGCCAGCAGTCCAACGCATGGGATCACCGGGGAGCTGTTTTTT. Encoded protein: CASSPTHGITGELFF. The rearrangement links TRBV12-3 or TRBV12-4 to TRBJ2-2; D uncertain. The CDR3 loop spans 15 amino acids. The V end was cut by 5 bases, the J end by 4 bases, with 14 bases between.

The chain has TRBV6-6 and TRBJ2-1, with D possibly being TRBD1 or TRBD2 (5 bases each). The CDR3 has 14 residues. Between the trimmed V and J ends, which lost 7 bases and 7 bases, there was a span of 17 bases. The germline CDR1 and CDR2 sequences are MNHNY and SVGAGI (reference sequence). The CDR3: CASTSLGDPNEQFF. CDR3 DNA: TGTGCCAGCACCTCTCTGGGGGACCCTAATGAGCAGTTCTTC.

This clonotype occurred a few times. This chain joins TRBV2 and TRBJ2-5, with D unclear. V was cut by 7 bases and J by 1 base, with 13 bases left in between. The CDR3 spans 14 residues. The germline V gene has CDR1 SNHLY and CDR2 FYNNEI. The CDR3 DNA reads as TGTGCCAGCAAAAAACACGACACCCAAGAGACCCAGTACTTC. It specifies CASKKHDTQETQYF.

The chain carries TRBV12-3 or TRBV12-4 and TRBJ1-2; TRBD1 matches at 8 bases. There are 12 residues in the CDR3. V lost 3 bases, J lost 6 bases, and 0 bases stayed unmatched. The CDR3: CASSFRGHGYTF. CDR3 sequence (DNA): TGTGCCAGCAGTTTCAGGGGGCATGGCTACACCTTC.

The chain uses TRBV6-2 or TRBV6-3 and TRBJ2-3; possible D gene TRBD2, 5 bases. Germline CDR1 is MNHEY and CDR2 is SVGEGT. V gave up 5 bases and J gave up 5 bases, with 11 bases separating them. The CDR3 consists of 13 residues. CDR3: CASSDWTGDTQYF. The CDR3, as DNA: TGTGCCAGCAGTGACTGGACTGGAGATACGCAGTATTTT.

This clonotype was seen many times. V usage is TRBV29-1 and J usage is TRBJ2-3; D perhaps matches TRBD1 (5 bases). Germline V gene data show CDR1 as SQVTM and CDR2 as ANQGSEA. The CDR3 extends over 13 amino acids. V gave up 3 bases and J gave up 5 bases, with 12 bases separating them. The DNA for the CDR3 is TGCAGCGTTGAGGGGCCTTTAGGAGATACGCAGTATTTT. Residues: CSVEGPLGDTQYF.

J is TRBJ2-7 and V is TRBV4-1, with D unclear. Germline CDR1 and CDR2: MGHRA and YSYEKL. The V and J ends lost 4 bases and 4 bases respectively, with 17 bases between them. The CDR3 length is 15 residues. The CDR3: CASSPGPLSMYEQYV. Here the CDR3 DNA reads TGCGCCAGCAGCCCCGGGCCCTTAAGCATGTACGAGCAGTACGTC.

The rearrangement links TRBV14 to TRBJ2-3; 7 positions match TRBD2. CDR1 is SGHDN and CDR2 is FVKESK in the germline V gene. This CDR3 spans 15 amino acids. Germline trimming cut 4 bases from V and 2 bases from J; bases unmatched to any gene: 6. The CDR3: CASSPGLTFTDTQYF. The CDR3 nucleotides read TGTGCCAGCAGCCCGGGACTAACTTTCACAGATACGCAGTATTTT.

The V call is TRBV7-9, the J call TRBJ1-2; D is perhaps TRBD1 (5 bases). There are 16 residues in the CDR3. Trimming shortened V by 5 bases and J by 0 bases, and 16 bases separated the two germline ends. From germline, CDR1 is SEHNR and CDR2 FQNEAQ (reference sequence). CDR3 residues: CASSLTDSLANYGYTF. The CDR3, as DNA: TGTGCCAGCAGCCTCACAGACAGTTTAGCTAACTATGGCTACACCTTC.